This TCR beta chain originates from a study of Ad26.COV2.S vaccination and SARS-CoV-2 variants. The method was immunoSEQ multiplex PCR; TCRdb's version includes in-frame clones alone and lacks a portion of them. There are 350,000 to 500,000 clones in the sample; around 91% occur only once, and about 4.1% lies in the top ten. From germline, CDR1 is MDHEN and CDR2 SYDVKM. V lost 1 base and J lost 0, with 10 bases in between. This CDR3 contains 16 residues. The treatment is: around 19 received Ad26.COV2.S at low or high dose, single or two shots; about five received placebo; per-sample allocation not given. Day 63 after the first injection of vaccine or placebo was the sampling time. Based in Boston, the donor was an adult of 18-55 years.

The source material was peripheral blood, sampled in a trial of Ad26.COV2.S vaccine versus placebo. This TCR was recovered from a person aged 18-60 years who received the Ad26.COV2.S COVID-19 vaccine or a placebo. The chain couples TRBV28 to TRBJ1-5; no clear D. CDR3 coding DNA: TGTGCCAGCAGTTTATTGCGACGCATTAGCAATCAGCCCCAGCATTTT. It is translated as CASSLLRRISNQPQHF.